The rows below give T cell receptor beta chains drawn from one sample of a study of blood T cell repertoires in COVID-19. Clones were sequenced by immunoSEQ multiplex PCR, and TCRdb holds only the in-frame ones, with some missing. The table has approximately 360,000 clones, almost 90% seen once; the top ten hold approximately 6.2%. The sequencing input was peripheral blood. The receptors here all came from a man aged 18 to 30 with active or convalescent COVID-19. Each CDR3 is given with its conserved first and last residue. D genes are given only for firm matches. The size field is filled for only some rows; it gives once, few, many or a size class.

d_call: TRBD1; clone_size: .; v_call: TRBV28; j_call: TRBJ2-7; cdr3_aa: CASSPRTGASYEQYF; cdr3_nt: TGTGCCAGCAGTCCCCGGACAGGGGCGAGCTACGAGCAGTACTTC
d_call: TRBD2; clone_size: .; v_call: TRBV27; j_call: TRBJ2-1; cdr3_aa: CASSIGTSSSEQFF; cdr3_nt: TGTGCCAGCTCGATAGGGACTAGCTCCAGTGAGCAGTTCTTC
d_call: TRBD2; clone_size: .; v_call: TRBV28; j_call: TRBJ2-1; cdr3_aa: CASSTGTSGTTYNEQFF; cdr3_nt: TGTGCCAGCAGCACAGGGACTAGCGGGACTACTTACAATGAGCAGTTCTTC
d_call: TRBD1; clone_size: .; v_call: TRBV19; j_call: TRBJ2-2; cdr3_aa: CASRWDRSAGELFF; cdr3_nt: TGTGCCAGTAGATGGGACAGGTCCGCCGGGGAGCTGTTTTTT
d_call: TRBD2; clone_size: once; v_call: TRBV28; j_call: TRBJ2-3; cdr3_aa: CASIRGGTSTDTQYF; cdr3_nt: TGTGCCAGCATCCGGGGGGGGACTAGCACAGATACGCAGTATTTT
d_call: TRBD2; clone_size: .; v_call: TRBV7-6; j_call: TRBJ2-1; cdr3_aa: CASSPLDRTSGRRNEQFF; cdr3_nt: TGTGCCAGCAGCCCCCTCGACCGGACTAGCGGGAGGAGGAATGAGCAGTTCTTC
d_call: TRBD1; clone_size: .; v_call: TRBV27; j_call: TRBJ1-2; cdr3_aa: CASSLSSRGRLGGYTF; cdr3_nt: TGTGCCAGCAGTTTATCGAGCAGGGGGCGCCTTGGGGGCTACACCTTC
d_call: TRBD2; clone_size: .; v_call: TRBV6-2/TRBV6-3; j_call: TRBJ2-3; cdr3_aa: CASSIAGASTDTQYF; cdr3_nt: TGTGCCAGCAGTATAGCGGGGGCGAGCACAGATACGCAGTATTTT
d_call: .; clone_size: .; v_call: TRBV3-1/TRBV3-2; j_call: TRBJ2-3; cdr3_aa: CASRLAQGDTQYF; cdr3_nt: TGTGCCAGCAGACTAGCCCAAGGCGATACGCAGTATTTT
d_call: TRBD1; clone_size: .; v_call: TRBV5-1; j_call: TRBJ2-7; cdr3_aa: CASSQYGTGYYEQYF; cdr3_nt: TGCGCCAGCAGCCAGTACGGGACAGGGTACTACGAGCAGTACTTC
d_call: .; clone_size: .; v_call: TRBV7-2; j_call: TRBJ2-7; cdr3_aa: CASSFGRTVTYEQYF; cdr3_nt: TGTGCCAGCAGCTTTGGAAGGACAGTAACCTACGAGCAGTACTTC
d_call: .; clone_size: .; v_call: TRBV6-1; j_call: TRBJ1-1; cdr3_aa: CASSPGTLGFF; cdr3_nt: TGTGCCAGCAGCCCCGGGACATTGGGTTTCTTT
d_call: TRBD1; clone_size: .; v_call: TRBV2; j_call: TRBJ1-6; cdr3_aa: CASSLTGVRSPLHF; cdr3_nt: TGTGCCAGCAGTCTAACAGGGGTTCGGTCACCCCTCCACTTT